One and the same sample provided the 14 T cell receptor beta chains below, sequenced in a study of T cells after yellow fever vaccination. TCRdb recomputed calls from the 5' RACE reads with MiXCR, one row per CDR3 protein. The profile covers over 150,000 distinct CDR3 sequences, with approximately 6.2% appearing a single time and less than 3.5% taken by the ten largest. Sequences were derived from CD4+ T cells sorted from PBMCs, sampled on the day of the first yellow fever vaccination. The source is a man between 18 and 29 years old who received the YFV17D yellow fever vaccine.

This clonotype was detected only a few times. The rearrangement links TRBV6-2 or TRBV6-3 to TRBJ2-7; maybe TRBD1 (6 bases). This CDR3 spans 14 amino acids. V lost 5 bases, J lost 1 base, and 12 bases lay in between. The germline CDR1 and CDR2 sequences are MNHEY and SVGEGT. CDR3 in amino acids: CASSQDRISYEQYF. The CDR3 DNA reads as TGTGCCAGCAGTCAGGACAGAATTTCCTACGAGCAGTACTTC.

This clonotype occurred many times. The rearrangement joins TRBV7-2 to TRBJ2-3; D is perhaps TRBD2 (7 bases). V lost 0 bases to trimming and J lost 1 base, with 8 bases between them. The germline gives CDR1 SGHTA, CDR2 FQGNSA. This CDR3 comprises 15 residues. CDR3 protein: CASSLAGGRTDTQYF. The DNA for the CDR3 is TGTGCCAGCAGCTTAGCGGGGGGGCGCACAGATACGCAGTATTTT.

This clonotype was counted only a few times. In nucleotides, the CDR3 is TGTGCCAGCACCATAAACAGGGGTGAGCAGTTCTTC. This encodes CASTINRGEQFF. This sequence joins TRBV7-2 and TRBJ2-1; 7 nucleotides align to TRBD1. This CDR3 comprises 12 residues. After removal of 7 bases from V and 9 bases from J, the junction contained 6 bases not matched to a gene. CDR1 SGHTA and CDR2 FQGNSA come from the germline V gene.

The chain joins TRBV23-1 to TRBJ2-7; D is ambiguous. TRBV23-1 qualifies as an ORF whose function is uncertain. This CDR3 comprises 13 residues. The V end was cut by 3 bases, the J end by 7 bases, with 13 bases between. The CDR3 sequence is CASSQAARAEQYF. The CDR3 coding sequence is TGCGCCAGCAGTCAGGCGGCTCGCGCTGAGCAGTACTTC.

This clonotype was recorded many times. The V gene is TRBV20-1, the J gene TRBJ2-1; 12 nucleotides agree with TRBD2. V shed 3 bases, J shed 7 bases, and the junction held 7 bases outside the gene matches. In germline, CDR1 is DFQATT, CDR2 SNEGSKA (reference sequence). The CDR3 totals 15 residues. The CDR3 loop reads CSASKLAGGQNEQFF. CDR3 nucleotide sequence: TGCAGTGCTAGTAAGCTAGCGGGGGGGCAAAATGAGCAGTTCTTC.

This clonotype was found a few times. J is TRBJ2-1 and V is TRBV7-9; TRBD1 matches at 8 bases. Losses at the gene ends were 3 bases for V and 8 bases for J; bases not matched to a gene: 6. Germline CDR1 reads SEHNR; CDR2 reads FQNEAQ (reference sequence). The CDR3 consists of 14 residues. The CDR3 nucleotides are TGTGCCAGCAGCTTCGGACAGGGTAACGATGAGCAGTTCTTC. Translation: CASSFGQGNDEQFF.

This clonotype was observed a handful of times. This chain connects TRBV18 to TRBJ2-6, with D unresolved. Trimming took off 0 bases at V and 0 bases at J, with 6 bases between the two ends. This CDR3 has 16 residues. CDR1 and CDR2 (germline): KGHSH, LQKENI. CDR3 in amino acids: CASSPPRSSGANVLTF. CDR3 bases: TGTGCCAGCTCACCACCGAGGAGCTCTGGGGCCAACGTCCTGACTTTC.

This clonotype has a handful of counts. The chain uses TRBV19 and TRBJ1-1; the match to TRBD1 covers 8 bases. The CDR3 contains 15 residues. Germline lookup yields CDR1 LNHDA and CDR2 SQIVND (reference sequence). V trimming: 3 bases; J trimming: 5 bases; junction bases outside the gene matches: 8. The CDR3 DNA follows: TGTGCCAGTAGTATCGGTGGACAGGGAGGTACTGAAGCTTTCTTT. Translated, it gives CASSIGGQGGTEAFF.

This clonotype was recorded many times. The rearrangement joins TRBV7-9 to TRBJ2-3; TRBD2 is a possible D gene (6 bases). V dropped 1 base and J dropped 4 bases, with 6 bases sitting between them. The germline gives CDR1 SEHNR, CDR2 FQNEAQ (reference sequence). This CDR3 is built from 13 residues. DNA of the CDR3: TGTGCCAGCAGCTTAGGACTAGCAGATACGCAGTATTTT. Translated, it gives CASSLGLADTQYF.

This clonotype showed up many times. Here the CDR3 reads CASSPANEQFF. For the CDR3, the DNA is TGTGCCAGCAGCCCCGCCAATGAGCAGTTCTTC. The rearrangement joins TRBV7-2 to TRBJ2-1, with unresolved D. Trimming pared 5 bases from V and 6 bases from J, leaving 5 bases between. Germline CDR1 and CDR2: SGHTA and FQGNSA. The CDR3 spans 11 residues.

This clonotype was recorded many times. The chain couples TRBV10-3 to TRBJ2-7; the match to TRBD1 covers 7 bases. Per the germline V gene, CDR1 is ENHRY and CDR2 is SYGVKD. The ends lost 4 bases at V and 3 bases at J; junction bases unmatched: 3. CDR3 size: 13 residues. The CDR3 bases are TGTGCCATCAGTGCAAGGACAGGCTACGAGCAGTACGTC. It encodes CAISARTGYEQYV.

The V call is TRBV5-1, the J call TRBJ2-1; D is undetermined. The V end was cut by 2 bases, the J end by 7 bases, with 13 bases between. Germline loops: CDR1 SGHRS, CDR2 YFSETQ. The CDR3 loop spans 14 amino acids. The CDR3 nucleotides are TGCGCCAGCAGCTTTTCCCAGGTTGGTAATGAGCAGTTCTTC. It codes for CASSFSQVGNEQFF.

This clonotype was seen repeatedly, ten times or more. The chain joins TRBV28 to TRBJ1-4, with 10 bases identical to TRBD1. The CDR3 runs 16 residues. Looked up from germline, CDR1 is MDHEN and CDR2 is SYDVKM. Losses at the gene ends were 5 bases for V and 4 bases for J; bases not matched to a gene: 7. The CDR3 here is CASSPGTGAVNEKLFF. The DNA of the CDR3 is TGTGCCAGCAGTCCCGGGACAGGGGCCGTTAATGAAAAACTGTTTTTT. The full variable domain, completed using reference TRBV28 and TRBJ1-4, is DVKVTQSSRYLVKRTGEKVFLECVQDMDHENMFWYRQDPGLGLRLIYFSYDVKMKEKGDIPEGYSVSREKKERFSLILESASTNQTSMYLCASSPGTGAVNEKLFFGSGTQLSVL.

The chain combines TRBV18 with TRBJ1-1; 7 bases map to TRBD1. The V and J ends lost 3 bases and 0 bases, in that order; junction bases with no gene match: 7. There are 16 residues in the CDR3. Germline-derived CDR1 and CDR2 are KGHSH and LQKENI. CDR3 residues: CASSPGQHTMNTEAFF. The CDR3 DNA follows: TGTGCCAGCTCACCGGGACAGCATACTATGAACACTGAAGCTTTCTTT.